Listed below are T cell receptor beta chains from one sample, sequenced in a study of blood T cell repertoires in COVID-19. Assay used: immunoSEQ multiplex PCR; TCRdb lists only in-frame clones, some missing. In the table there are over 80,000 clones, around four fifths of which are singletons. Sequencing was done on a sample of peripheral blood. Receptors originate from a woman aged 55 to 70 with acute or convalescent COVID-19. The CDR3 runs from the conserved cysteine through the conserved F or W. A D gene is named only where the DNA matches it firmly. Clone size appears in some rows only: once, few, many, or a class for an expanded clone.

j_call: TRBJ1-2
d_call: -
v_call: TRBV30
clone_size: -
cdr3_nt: TGTGCCTGGAGTGTACAGGGCCACGGCTATGGCTACACCTTC
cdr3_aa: CAWSVQGHGYGYTF

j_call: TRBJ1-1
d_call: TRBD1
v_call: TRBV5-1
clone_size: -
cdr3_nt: TGCGCCAGCAGCTTAGGACAGGGATCACACACTGAAGCTTTCTTT
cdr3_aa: CASSLGQGSHTEAFF

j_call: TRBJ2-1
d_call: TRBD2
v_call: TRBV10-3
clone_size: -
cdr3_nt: TGTGCCATCAGTGGGAAGGTGGGGGGGAGCTCCTACAATGAGCAGTTCTTC
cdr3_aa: CAISGKVGGSSYNEQFF

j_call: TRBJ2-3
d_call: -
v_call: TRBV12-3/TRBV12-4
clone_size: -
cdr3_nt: TGTGCCAGCACTCTGAGGAGCACAGATACGCAGTATTTT
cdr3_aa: CASTLRSTDTQYF

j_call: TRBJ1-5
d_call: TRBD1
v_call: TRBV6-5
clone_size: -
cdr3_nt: TGTGCCGGGACGACAGGGACCCAGCCCCAGCATTTT
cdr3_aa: CAGTTGTQPQHF

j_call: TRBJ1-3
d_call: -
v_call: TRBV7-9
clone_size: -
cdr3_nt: TGTGCCAGCAGCTTGGCGCAGGACTACTCTGGAAACACCATATATTTT
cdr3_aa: CASSLAQDYSGNTIYF

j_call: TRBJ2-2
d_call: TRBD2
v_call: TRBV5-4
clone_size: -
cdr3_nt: TGTGCCAGCAGCCCCCCCGGGACTAGCGGGGACCGGGAGCTGTTTTTT
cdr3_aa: CASSPPGTSGDRELFF

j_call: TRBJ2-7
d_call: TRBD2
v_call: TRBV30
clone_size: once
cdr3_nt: TGTGCCTGGAGAGAAATAGCGGGGCTCCGTTTCTCCGGGGAGCAGTACTTC
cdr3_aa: CAWREIAGLRFSGEQYF

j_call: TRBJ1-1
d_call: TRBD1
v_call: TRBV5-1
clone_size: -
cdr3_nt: TGCGCCAGCAGCTTGCTCCCGGGACAGAATATCGGTGAAGCTTTCTTT
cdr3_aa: CASSLLPGQNIGEAFF

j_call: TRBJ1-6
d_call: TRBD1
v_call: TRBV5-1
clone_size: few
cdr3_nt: TGCGCCAGCAGCGAGACAGGGGAAGGACCCCTCCACTTT
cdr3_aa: CASSETGEGPLHF

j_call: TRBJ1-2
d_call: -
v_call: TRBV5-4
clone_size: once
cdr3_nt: TGTGCCAGCAGCTATGGACCGGGGGGCTACACCTTC
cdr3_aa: CASSYGPGGYTF

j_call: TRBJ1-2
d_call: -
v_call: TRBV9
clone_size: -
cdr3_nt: TGTGCCAGCAGCGTAGCTACTCAGGGCTATGGCTACACCTTC
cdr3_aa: CASSVATQGYGYTF

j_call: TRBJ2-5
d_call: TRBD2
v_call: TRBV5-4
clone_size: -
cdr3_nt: TGTGCCAGCAGCTTGGAGCCTAGCGGGAGCCAAGAGACCCAGTACTTC
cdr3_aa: CASSLEPSGSQETQYF

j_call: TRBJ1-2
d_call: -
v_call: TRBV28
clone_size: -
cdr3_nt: TGTGCCAGCCTGACAGGTGAATCGGGCTACACCTTC
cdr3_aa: CASLTGESGYTF

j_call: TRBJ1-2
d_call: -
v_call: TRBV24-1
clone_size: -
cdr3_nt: TGTGCCACCAGGGGGACCCCAGGGGATGGCTACACCTTC
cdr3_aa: CATRGTPGDGYTF

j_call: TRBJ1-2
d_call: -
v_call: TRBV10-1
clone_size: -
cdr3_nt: TGCGCCAGCAGAATCCCAAGGGTCGTGGAAAGGGGCCGCTACTATGGCTACACCTTC
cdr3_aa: CASRIPRVVERGRYYGYTF

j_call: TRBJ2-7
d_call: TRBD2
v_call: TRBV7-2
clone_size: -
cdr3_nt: TGTGCCAGCAGCCAGACTAGCGGGAGAGATTACGAGCAGTACTTC
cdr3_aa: CASSQTSGRDYEQYF

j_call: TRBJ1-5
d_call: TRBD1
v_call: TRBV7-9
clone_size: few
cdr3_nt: TGTGCCAGCAGCTTAGCCGGGACAGGCAGGAGCAATCAGCCCCAGCATTTT
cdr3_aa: CASSLAGTGRSNQPQHF

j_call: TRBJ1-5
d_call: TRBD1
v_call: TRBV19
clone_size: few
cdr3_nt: TGTGCCAGTAGTAGGAACCCCGGGACAGGCAATCAGCCCCAGCATTTT
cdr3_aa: CASSRNPGTGNQPQHF

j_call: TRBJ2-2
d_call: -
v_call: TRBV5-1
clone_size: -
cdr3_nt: TGCGCCAGCAGACCCCGTAACAGGGCGGCGAACACCGGGGAGCTGTTTTTT
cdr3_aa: CASRPRNRAANTGELFF

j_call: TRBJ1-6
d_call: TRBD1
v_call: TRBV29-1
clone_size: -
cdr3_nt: TGCAGCGTTGGACAGGGTCCTAATTCACCCCTCCACTTT
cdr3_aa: CSVGQGPNSPLHF

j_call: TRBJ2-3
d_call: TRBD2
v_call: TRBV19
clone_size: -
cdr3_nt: TGTGCCAGTAGTACGGCGGGGGGTTGGGGAGATACGCAGTATTTT
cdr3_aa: CASSTAGGWGDTQYF

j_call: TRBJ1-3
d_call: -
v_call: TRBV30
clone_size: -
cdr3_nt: TGTGCCTGGAGTTCCCCTGTTGGAAACACCATATATTTT
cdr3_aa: CAWSSPVGNTIYF

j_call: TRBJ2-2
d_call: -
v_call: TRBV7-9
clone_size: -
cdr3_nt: TGTGCCAGCAGGGGACTCGCAAGCGGTGGCACGAACACCGGGGAGCTGTTTTTT
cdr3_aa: CASRGLASGGTNTGELFF

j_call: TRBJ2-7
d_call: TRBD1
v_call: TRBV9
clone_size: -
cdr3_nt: TGTGCCAGCAGTGCGACAGGGGTCTACGAGCAGTACTTC
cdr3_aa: CASSATGVYEQYF

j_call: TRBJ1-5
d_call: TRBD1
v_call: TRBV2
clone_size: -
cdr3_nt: TGTGCCAGCAAAAGGACAGGGTCGGGCAATCAGCCCCAGCATTTT
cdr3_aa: CASKRTGSGNQPQHF

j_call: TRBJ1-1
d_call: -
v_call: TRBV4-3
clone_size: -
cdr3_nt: TGCGCCAGCAGCCAAGAGGACAGTGGCACTGAAGCTTTCTTT
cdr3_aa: CASSQEDSGTEAFF

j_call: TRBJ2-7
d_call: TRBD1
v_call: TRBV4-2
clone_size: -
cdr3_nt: TGTGCCAGCAGCCAAACAGGGGGCGCCTACGAGCAGTACTTC
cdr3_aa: CASSQTGGAYEQYF

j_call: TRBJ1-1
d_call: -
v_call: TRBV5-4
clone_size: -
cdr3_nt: TGTGCCAGCAGCTTGGTAGACAGAGTGAACACTGAAGCTTTCTTT
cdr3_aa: CASSLVDRVNTEAFF

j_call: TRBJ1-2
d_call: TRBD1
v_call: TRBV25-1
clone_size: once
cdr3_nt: TGTGCCAGCAGTGATTCAGGGGGCGAAGGCTACACCTTC
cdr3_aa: CASSDSGGEGYTF

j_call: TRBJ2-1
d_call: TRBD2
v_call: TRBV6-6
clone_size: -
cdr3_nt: TGTGCCAGCAGCCGAACTCTAGCGGGGAGGTACAATGAGCAGTTCTTC
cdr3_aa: CASSRTLAGRYNEQFF

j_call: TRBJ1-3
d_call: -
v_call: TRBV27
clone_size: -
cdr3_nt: TGTGCCAGCAGTTTAAACAGTATCTCTGGAAACACCATATATTTT
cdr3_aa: CASSLNSISGNTIYF

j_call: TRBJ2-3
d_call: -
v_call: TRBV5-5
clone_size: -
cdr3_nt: TGTGCCAGCAGCTTCCAGCGGACTAGCACAGATACGCAGTATTTT
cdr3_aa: CASSFQRTSTDTQYF

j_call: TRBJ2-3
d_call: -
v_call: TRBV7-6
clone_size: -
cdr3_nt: TGTGCCAGCAGTCTCGCGGGACAGACAGCTGATACGCAGTATTTT
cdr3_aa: CASSLAGQTADTQYF

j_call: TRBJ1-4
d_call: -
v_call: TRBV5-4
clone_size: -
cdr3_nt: TGTGCCAGCAGCCCCCGAGGGGGACCGAATGAAAAACTGTTTTTT
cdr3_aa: CASSPRGGPNEKLFF

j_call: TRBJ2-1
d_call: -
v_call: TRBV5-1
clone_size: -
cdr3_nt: TGCGCCAGCAGCTCCATAAACAGGGTCAATGAGCAGTTCTTC
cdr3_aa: CASSSINRVNEQFF

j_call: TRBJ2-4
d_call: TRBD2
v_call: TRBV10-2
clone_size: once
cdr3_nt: TGCGCCAGCAGGGGGACTAGCGGGGTGGTAAAAAACATTCAGTACTTC
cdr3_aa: CASRGTSGVVKNIQYF

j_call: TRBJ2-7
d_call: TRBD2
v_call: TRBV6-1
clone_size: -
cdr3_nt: TGTGCCAGCAGTGAAGCGAGCGGGAGGGGGCCCTACGAGCAGTACTTC
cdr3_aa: CASSEASGRGPYEQYF

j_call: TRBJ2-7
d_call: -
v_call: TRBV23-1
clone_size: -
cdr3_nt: TGCGCCAGCAGTCCTTTGGGGGTCCTAGCGAACTTC
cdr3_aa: CASSPLGVLANF

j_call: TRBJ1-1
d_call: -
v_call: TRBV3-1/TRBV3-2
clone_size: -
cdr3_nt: TGTGCCAGCAGCCACCCGGGACTCTCTGAAGCTTTCTTT
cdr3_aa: CASSHPGLSEAFF

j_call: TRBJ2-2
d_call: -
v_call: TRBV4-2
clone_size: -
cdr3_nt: TGTGCCAGCAGCCAAGATGGGCGCGCCCCCGGGGAGCTGTTTTTT
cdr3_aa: CASSQDGRAPGELFF

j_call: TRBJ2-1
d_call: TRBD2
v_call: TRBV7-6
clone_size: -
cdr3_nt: TGTGCCAGCAGCCCATCCCCTAGCGGAGGCTACAATGAGCAGTTCTTC
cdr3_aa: CASSPSPSGGYNEQFF

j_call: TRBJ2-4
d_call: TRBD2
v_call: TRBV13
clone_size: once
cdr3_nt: TGTGCCAGCAGCGAACGAATAGCGGGAGGACGGACCAAAAACATTCAGTACTTC
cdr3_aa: CASSERIAGGRTKNIQYF

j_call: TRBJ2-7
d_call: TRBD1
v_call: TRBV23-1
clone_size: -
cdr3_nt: TGCGCCAGCAGTCAGGGCGGACAGGGAGGATACGAGCAGTACTTC
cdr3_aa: CASSQGGQGGYEQYF

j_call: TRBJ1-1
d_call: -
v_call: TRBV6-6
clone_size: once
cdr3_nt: TGTGCCAGCAGTTACTTGTCGACTGAAGCTTTCTTT
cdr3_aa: CASSYLSTEAFF

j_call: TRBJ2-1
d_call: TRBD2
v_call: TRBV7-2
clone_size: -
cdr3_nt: TGTGCCAGCAGCTATATTGGGACTAGCGGGGGGGCCGATGAGCAGTTCTTC
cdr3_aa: CASSYIGTSGGADEQFF

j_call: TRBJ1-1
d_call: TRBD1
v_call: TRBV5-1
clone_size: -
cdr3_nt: TGCGCCAGCAGCCGAGGGGGCGCAGGAACTGAAGCTTTCTTT
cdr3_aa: CASSRGGAGTEAFF

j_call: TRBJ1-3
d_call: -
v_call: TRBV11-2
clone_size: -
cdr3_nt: TGTGCCAGCAGCTTCGGGACATCGCTCTCTGGAAACACCATATATTTT
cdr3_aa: CASSFGTSLSGNTIYF

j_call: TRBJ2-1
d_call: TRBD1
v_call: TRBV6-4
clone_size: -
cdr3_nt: TGTGCCAGCAGTGTAGGGACAGCGTACAATGAGCAGTTCTTC
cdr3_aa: CASSVGTAYNEQFF

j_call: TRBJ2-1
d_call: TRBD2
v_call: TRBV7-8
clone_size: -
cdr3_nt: TGTGCCAGCAGCTTAAGCCCCCCCGGCGGGAGTTTTTACAATGAGCAGTTCTTC
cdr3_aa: CASSLSPPGGSFYNEQFF

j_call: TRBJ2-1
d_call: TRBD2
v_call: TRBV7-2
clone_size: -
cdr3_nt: TGTGCCAGCAGCACGACACGGGGGGGCTCGTACAATGAGCAGTTCTTC
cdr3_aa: CASSTTRGGSYNEQFF

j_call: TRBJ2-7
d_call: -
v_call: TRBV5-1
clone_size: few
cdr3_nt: TGCGCCAGCAGCTTGGACAGGTTCGGTTACGAGCAGTACTTC
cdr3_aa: CASSLDRFGYEQYF

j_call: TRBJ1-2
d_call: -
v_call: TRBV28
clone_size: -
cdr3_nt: TGTGCCAGTCTTTCAGGGACTACCACCGGCTACACCTTC
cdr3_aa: CASLSGTTTGYTF

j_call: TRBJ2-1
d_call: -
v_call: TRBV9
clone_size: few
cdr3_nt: TGTGCCAGCAGCGTACGCCGGAATGAGCAGTTCTTC
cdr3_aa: CASSVRRNEQFF